This T cell receptor beta chain emerged from a study of PD-1 blockade in classical Hodgkin lymphoma. Study background: Patients had nivolumab dosed at 3 mg/kg, delivered intravenously every 2 weeks. Whole-study results and caveats: Patients newly diagnosed and complete responders had comparable baseline diversity. The study found that TCR diversity rose significantly by C4D1 in CD4+ but not CD8+ cells.

In regard to this clone: Its target is not known.

The method was immunoSEQ multiplex PCR; TCRdb's version includes in-frame clones alone and lacks a portion of them. The sample carries 37,000 or so clones, around 88% recorded once. Exposure to brentuximab vedotin varied, and each patient had relapsed following autologous stem cell transplantation. The best responses consisted of complete response, partial response or progressive disease. The germline gives CDR1 LNHDA, CDR2 SQIVND (reference sequence). V shed 5 bases, J shed 4 bases, and the junction held 5 bases outside the gene matches. CDR3 length equals 15 residues. The sequencing used peripheral blood mononuclear cells (PBMCs), collected before the second cycle of nivolumab. J is TRBJ2-1 and V is TRBV19; 10 nucleotides match TRBD2. This clonotype originated in a human donor with classical Hodgkin lymphoma. The CDR3 protein is CASSVLAGEYNEQFF. CDR3 DNA sequence: TGTGCCAGTAGTGTTCTAGCGGGAGAGTACAATGAGCAGTTCTTC. Drawing the rest from reference TRBV19 and TRBJ2-1, the complete variable domain is DGGITQSPKYLFRKEGQNVTLSCEQNLNHDAMYWYRQDPGQGLRLIYYSQIVNDFQKGDIAEGYSVSREKKESFPLTVTSAQKNPTAFYLCASSVLAGEYNEQFFGPGTRLTVL.